This T cell receptor (beta chain) was profiled in a study of T cells after yellow fever vaccination (dated by TCRdb to the late 2010s). Regarding the complete study: The SMART-Seq v4 Ultra Low Input RNA kit was used to prepare libraries from fractions with low cell numbers. Blood was drawn at multiple timepoints before and after primary and secondary immunization, with bulk PBMC replicates and cell subsets isolated. Two healthy male donors, one aged 18 to 29 and one aged 30 to 40 years, made up the cohort. To track T-cell clones before and after primary and booster YFV17D yellow fever vaccination, bulk TCR alpha and beta repertoires were sequenced longitudinally. Here is what the overall study found, with its caveats: The secondary T-cell response was weaker than the primary response but faster, peaking on day 5 instead of day 15. After the booster, most clones that had expanded after primary vaccination were detected again (approximately 95% of CD4 and roughly nine tenths of CD8), suggesting broad maintenance of memory. The study included only two donors, which limits how far the findings can be generalized. A small fraction of clonotypes showed up in both the CD4 and CD8 compartments, probably as a result of convergent recombination. Because abundant contaminating clonotypes from the bulk population could be contained in FACS-sorted repertoires, computational filtering was required.

Taken from the germline V gene, the CDR1 and CDR2 loops are SGHRS and YFSETQ. Its CDR3 holds 16 amino acids, cysteine through phenylalanine. Only CDR3 DNA is held: 48 bases, read in frame from base 1. V is clipped by 4 bases and J by 4 bases, and the sequence between their germline boundaries is 18 bases long. There are a few counts of this clonotype. Its antigen remains unidentified. Within one base of it there is no much larger clone, and no base qualities were kept. The meaning of the sample's treatment or condition label: live attenuated yellow fever vaccine strain. At every blood-draw timepoint, two biological replicates of bulk PBMCs were collected. A standard Ficoll-Paque protocol was used to isolate PBMCs from peripheral blood. TriZol was used to extract RNA from bulk PBMCs, CD4 and CD8 fractions, and dextramer-positive and dextramer-negative fractions. TCR cDNA was synthesized by 5'RACE template switching, through which a universal primer site and unique molecular identifiers were introduced. Priming for cDNA synthesis came from both the TCR alpha and TCR beta constant segments. Library amplification used two PCR steps, and the second PCR step added sample barcodes and sequencing adapters. Sequencing of libraries was performed on Illumina HiSeq 2500 (2x100 bp) or NovaSeq (2x150 bp). The study's processing was this. Demultiplexing of reads and collapsing into UMI consensus sequences were performed with MIGEC, and V(D)J alignment was carried out with MiXCR. Vaccine-responding clonotypes were defined with edgeR using replicate PBMC samples, requiring FDR below 0.01 and a log2 fold change above 5 up to day 15. Each bulk clonotype received a CD4 or CD8 identity based on whether the sequenced CD4 or CD8 repertoire contained that clonotype at higher abundance. The raw public data were reprocessed by TCRdb itself: fastp quality trimming at Q25, MiXCR clonotype calling, in-frame beta chains only. Identical CDR3 protein sequences are pooled into one entry, listed with their most common genes and DNA. For this entry, the V and J calls and clone size follow TCRdb and not the study's own pipeline. The sample profile shows 620,000 or so distinct CDR3 sequences; roughly a sixth of them were found once. The top ten hold roughly 17% of the sample.

The source is a man younger than 35 who received the YFV17D yellow fever vaccine. This material consisted of PBMCs, taken about 5 days after the first yellow fever vaccination. The sequence is built from TRBV5-1 and TRBJ1-5; the best D guess is TRBD1, with 5 bases matching. The CDR3 region reads CASSLRPTDGNQPQHF. DNA sequence: TGCGCCAGCAGCCTGAGACCGACAGATGGAAATCAGCCCCAGCATTTT.